The T cell receptor beta chain described here comes from a study of blood T cell repertoires in COVID-19. Study summary: Whether acute or convalescent, the COVID-19 samples came from the United States, Italy and Spain.

The J segment lost 1 base and the V segment lost 5 bases, leaving 8 bases of the junction unmatched. CDR3 size: 15 residues. In germline, CDR1 is LNHDA, CDR2 SQIVND (reference sequence). Clones were read by immunoSEQ multiplex PCR, and TCRdb kept only the in-frame ones, dropping some. The sample lists 65,000 to 85,000 clones; approximately 90% were seen once. The chain links TRBV19 to TRBJ2-7; TRBD1 aligns across 7 bases. The sample was peripheral blood. This clonotype was sampled from a man aged 50 or older with acute or convalescent COVID-19. As DNA, the CDR3 is TGTGCCAGTAGTGGATGGTCGGACAGGTCCTACGAGCAGTACTTC. The encoded protein is CASSGWSDRSYEQYF.